This is a list of T cell receptor beta chains from one sample in a study of chemoradiotherapy in HPV16-positive cancers. TCRdb's table, derived via immunoSEQ multiplex PCR, lists solely in-frame clones and lacks some. The sample contains 15,000 to 20,000 clones, just under 70% of which appear only once. The sequencing here drew on tumor tissue, taken from a patient who underwent chemoradiotherapy. These receptors all come from a human donor with HPV-associated anogenital cancer. CDR3s include the opening cysteine and the closing phenylalanine or tryptophan. D genes are given only for firm matches. Rows give clone size only sometimes, using once, few, many, or a class for an expanded clone.

V gene	D gene	J gene	clone size	CDR3 DNA	CDR3 protein
TRBV18	TRBD1	TRBJ1-5	few	TGTGCCAGCTCACCAGACGGGACAGCAAATCAGCCCCAGCATTTT	CASSPDGTANQPQHF
TRBV7-9	TRBD2	TRBJ2-1	.	TGTGCCAGCAGCCAACTAGCGGGGTCAAGCTCCTACAATGAGCAGTTCTTC	CASSQLAGSSSYNEQFF
TRBV5-4	TRBD2	TRBJ2-1	.	TGTGCCAGCAGCTCCTCTCGGGACTATAAGCAGTTCTTC	CASSSSRDYKQFF
TRBV5-1	.	TRBJ2-6	.	TGCGCCAGCAGCCTGACTTTGTGGGCTGGGGCCAACGTCCTGACTTTC	CASSLTLWAGANVLTF
TRBV10-3	TRBD2	TRBJ2-5	.	TGTGCCATCAGTGAGGGAGAGGGAGGGCCCCAAGAGACCCAGTACTTC	CAISEGEGGPQETQYF
TRBV29-1	.	TRBJ1-1	.	TGCAGCGTTGAAATCGGGGGTCCCGACCACACTGAAGCTTTCTTT	CSVEIGGPDHTEAFF
TRBV7-8	.	TRBJ2-7	.	TGTGCCAGCAGCCCAGGGTTGACCTACGAGCAGTACTTC	CASSPGLTYEQYF
TRBV14	TRBD1	TRBJ1-2	.	TGTGCCAGCAGCCAAGTTTCTACAGGGGGTGGCTACACCTTC	CASSQVSTGGGYTF
TRBV6-1	.	TRBJ2-3	.	TGTGCCAGCATGGTGGGGGACACAGATACGCAGTATTTT	CASMVGDTDTQYF
TRBV28	.	TRBJ1-5	.	TGTGCCAGCAGTTTCCGGACAGCGGGCGTTCAGCCCCAGCATTTT	CASSFRTAGVQPQHF
TRBV5-4	TRBD2	TRBJ2-1	once	TGTGCCAGCAGCTTGGGTAGCGGGGGACACAATGAGCAGTTCTTC	CASSLGSGGHNEQFF
TRBV27	.	TRBJ1-1	.	TGTGCCAGCAGTCAAGACAACTTTAACACTGAAGCTTTCTTT	CASSQDNFNTEAFF
TRBV2	.	TRBJ1-2	.	TGTGCCAGCATCGAAAGGTCGGGGCATGGCTACACCTTC	CASIERSGHGYTF
TRBV5-6	TRBD1	TRBJ2-1	.	TGTGCCAGCAGCCCAGCGAGGGACAGGGAAAATGAGCAGTTCTTC	CASSPARDRENEQFF
TRBV7-3	TRBD2	TRBJ2-7	few	TGTGCCAGCAGTAAGCGGGAGAACTACGAGCAGTACTTC	CASSKRENYEQYF
TRBV30	.	TRBJ2-1	few	TGTGCCTGGAACCGGGGGCTAAATGAGCAGTTCTTC	CAWNRGLNEQFF
TRBV27	TRBD1	TRBJ2-1	.	TGTGCCAGCAGCCACACCCGGGACAGGGGGCTCAATGAGCAGTTCTTC	CASSHTRDRGLNEQFF
TRBV29-1	.	TRBJ2-3	.	TGCAGCGTTGAGGGCAGAGACACAGATACGCAGTATTTT	CSVEGRDTDTQYF
TRBV11-2	.	TRBJ1-2	.	TGTGCCAGCAGCGGGATCGGGACACAACCCTATGGCTACACCTTC	CASSGIGTQPYGYTF
TRBV13	.	TRBJ2-7	.	TGTGCCAGCCTAAAAAAGGAGCGGTACTTC	CASLKKERYF
TRBV5-4	.	TRBJ2-1	.	TGTGCCAGCAGCTTGTCTGGAAGCGTGGATCGGTTCTTC	CASSLSGSVDRFF
TRBV28	TRBD1	TRBJ2-1	.	TGTGCCAGCAGTCCCCCGACAGGGGGCGCGAGGATTAATGAGCAGTTCTTC	CASSPPTGGARINEQFF
TRBV23-1	TRBD2	TRBJ2-2	few	TGCGCCAGCCGCGGGGGGGGAAAAGTCGGGGAGCTGTTTTTT	CASRGGGKVGELFF
TRBV7-2	.	TRBJ1-1	.	TGTGCCAGCGGGTCGGGCATGAACACTGAAGCTTTCTTT	CASGSGMNTEAFF
TRBV6-4	.	TRBJ2-1	.	TGTGCCAGCAGTCAATTAGGAGAAAATGAGCAGTTCTTC	CASSQLGENEQFF
TRBV11-2	TRBD1	TRBJ2-7	.	TGTGCCAGCAGCTCACGACTGGGACAGGGCCGGAGCGAGCAGTACTTC	CASSSRLGQGRSEQYF
TRBV9	TRBD1	TRBJ1-2	.	TGTGCCAGCAGCCCGGGAGGGGGCCCCAGCTATGGCTACACCTTC	CASSPGGGPSYGYTF
TRBV6-6	TRBD2	TRBJ2-7	once	TGTGCCAGCAGCGACACCGGGACTACACCTTACGAGCAGTACTTC	CASSDTGTTPYEQYF
TRBV21-1	.	TRBJ2-7	.	TGTGCCAGCAGCAAAGGGTACGAGCAGTACTTC	CASSKGYEQYF
TRBV14	.	TRBJ2-7	.	TGTGCCAGCAGCCAAGAGGTCGGCGCCTACGAGCAGTACTTC	CASSQEVGAYEQYF
TRBV7-9	.	TRBJ1-5	few	TGTGCCAGCAGCTCGGGGACCGCCCGCAATCAGCCCCAGCATTTT	CASSSGTARNQPQHF
TRBV9	.	TRBJ1-1	few	TGTGCCAGCAGCGCCAGGGATTGGGGCACTGAAGCTTTCTTT	CASSARDWGTEAFF
TRBV29-1	.	TRBJ2-1	.	TGCAGCGTTGAAGATTCCAAATTGCCTGGCTACAATGAGCAGTTCTTC	CSVEDSKLPGYNEQFF
TRBV5-1	.	TRBJ2-1	.	TGCGCCAGCAGCTTATATGGCGGTAATGAGCAGTTCTTC	CASSLYGGNEQFF
TRBV9	TRBD1	TRBJ1-2	.	TGTGCCAGCAGCGTATCAGGGGGGGGTGGCTACACCTTC	CASSVSGGGGYTF
TRBV6-1	.	TRBJ1-5	.	TGTGCCAGCAGTGCGTTTCAGGGGAATAATCAGCCCCAGCATTTT	CASSAFQGNNQPQHF
TRBV11-1	.	TRBJ1-1	once	TGTGCCAGCAGCTTAGCCCAGTCGAACACTGAAGCTTTCTTT	CASSLAQSNTEAFF
TRBV18	.	TRBJ2-3	.	TGTGCCAGCTCACCAGGTGAGGGGAGGCGCACAGATACGCAGTATTTT	CASSPGEGRRTDTQYF
TRBV13	TRBD2	TRBJ2-1	.	TGTGCCAGCAGCACCCGGACTAGCGGGAGGGCCAATGAGCAGTTCTTC	CASSTRTSGRANEQFF
TRBV28	.	TRBJ1-1	.	TGTGCCAGCAGTTTATCCCCCGGGGAGGTGAACACTGAAGCTTTCTTT	CASSLSPGEVNTEAFF
TRBV6-1	TRBD2	TRBJ2-3	.	TGTGCCAGTCAGCGGGGGGATGCCACAGATACGCAGTATTTT	CASQRGDATDTQYF
TRBV28	.	TRBJ1-1	.	TGTGCCAGCAGAATGACCTGGGCGGGACGGATGAACACTGAAGCTTTCTTT	CASRMTWAGRMNTEAFF
TRBV5-1	.	TRBJ2-1	medium-sized	TGCGCCAGCATGGTGGATTCCTACAATGAGCAGTTCTTC	CASMVDSYNEQFF
TRBV19	.	TRBJ1-1	.	TGTGCCAGTAGTTCTCACTCAGGGAACACTGAAGCTTTCTTT	CASSSHSGNTEAFF
TRBV30	TRBD1	TRBJ1-6	once	TGTGCCTGGGCCGGGACAGCCAATTCACCCCTCCACTTT	CAWAGTANSPLHF
TRBV5-6	.	TRBJ1-2	.	TGTGCCAGCAGCTTGAGGCAGGGAACGACACGAGGCTACACCTTC	CASSLRQGTTRGYTF
TRBV5-1	.	TRBJ2-1	.	TGCGCCAGCAGCTTGGAGGGGCATGAGCAGTTCTTC	CASSLEGHEQFF
TRBV28	.	TRBJ1-5	.	TGTGCCAGCAGGCCGGACTTTAGCAATCAGCCCCAGCATTTT	CASRPDFSNQPQHF
TRBV6-6	.	TRBJ2-3	.	TGTGCCAGCAGTTACGGGCAACGCACAGATACGCAGTATTTT	CASSYGQRTDTQYF
TRBV6-6	.	TRBJ1-1	.	TGTGCCAGCAGCCAGGACGGGGACACTGAAGCTTTCTTT	CASSQDGDTEAFF
TRBV5-1	.	TRBJ2-1	.	TGCGCCAGCTTGGGGGGCAACTCCTACAATGAGCAGTTCTTC	CASLGGNSYNEQFF
TRBV5-6	TRBD2	TRBJ2-1	.	TGTGCCAGCAGCGGACTAGTTCAATTTGGTAGTGAGCAGTTCTTC	CASSGLVQFGSEQFF
TRBV7-2	.	TRBJ1-1	.	TGTGCCAGCAGCCCCCGATCGTGGGGCACTGAAGCTTTCTTT	CASSPRSWGTEAFF
TRBV27	.	TRBJ1-2	.	TGTGCCAGCAGTTTTACCATCGACGGGAACTATGGCTACACCTTC	CASSFTIDGNYGYTF
TRBV5-4	.	TRBJ2-6	.	TGTGCCAGCAGCTTGGGTGGGGCCGGGGCCAACGTCCTGACTTTC	CASSLGGAGANVLTF
TRBV7-9	.	TRBJ2-2	.	TGTGCCAGCAGCTTTTCCAGGGGTGATGGCGGGGAGCTGTTTTTT	CASSFSRGDGGELFF
TRBV28	.	TRBJ1-1	once	TGTGCCAGCAGTTTAGGCAGGGGAGGGACTGAAGCTTTCTTT	CASSLGRGGTEAFF
TRBV7-3	.	TRBJ2-3	once	TGTGCCAGCAGCTATCAGGGGGGGGCAGATACGCAGTATTTT	CASSYQGGADTQYF
TRBV2	.	TRBJ1-6	.	TGTGCCAGGAGAGCCGGAGGTAACTCACCCCTCCACTTT	CARRAGGNSPLHF
TRBV5-1	.	TRBJ1-1	.	TGCGCCAGCAGCTTGATTGGGGGGGGCTCTCCTACGAACACTGAAGCTTTCTTT	CASSLIGGGSPTNTEAFF